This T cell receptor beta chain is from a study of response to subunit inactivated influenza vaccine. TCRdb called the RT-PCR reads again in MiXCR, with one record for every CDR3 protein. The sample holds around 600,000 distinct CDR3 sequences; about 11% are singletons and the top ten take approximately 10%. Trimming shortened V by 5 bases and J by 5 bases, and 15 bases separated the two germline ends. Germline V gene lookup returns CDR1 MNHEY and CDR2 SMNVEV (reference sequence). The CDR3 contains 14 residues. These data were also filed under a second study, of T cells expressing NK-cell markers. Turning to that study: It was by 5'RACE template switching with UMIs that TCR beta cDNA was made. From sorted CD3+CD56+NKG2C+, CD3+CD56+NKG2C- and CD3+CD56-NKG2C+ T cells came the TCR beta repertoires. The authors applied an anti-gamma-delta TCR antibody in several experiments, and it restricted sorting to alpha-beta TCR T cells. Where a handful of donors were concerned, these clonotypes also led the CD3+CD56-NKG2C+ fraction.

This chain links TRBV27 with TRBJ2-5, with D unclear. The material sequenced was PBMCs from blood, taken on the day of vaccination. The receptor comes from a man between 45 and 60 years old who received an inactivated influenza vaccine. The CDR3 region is CASSPLSAPETQYF. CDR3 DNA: TGTGCCAGCAGTCCTCTGTCAGCTCCGGAGACCCAGTACTTC.